Below are 5 T cell receptor beta chains sequenced from a single sample in a study of T cell changes during pregnancy in multiple sclerosis. The table came from immunoSEQ multiplex PCR; TCRdb's copy has only in-frame clones and leaves some out. Among 40,000 to 60,000 clones listed, around 90% were seen once. Sample: CD4+ T cells from peripheral blood mononuclear cells, taken before pregnancy. These receptors came from a female donor with multiple sclerosis, enrolled in a pregnancy study.

The chain combines TRBV29-1 with TRBJ2-3; 7 nucleotides agree with TRBD1. Germline trimming cut 4 bases from V and 2 bases from J; bases unmatched to any gene: 6. This CDR3 region has 14 residues. The germline V gene has CDR1 SQVTM and CDR2 ANQGSEA. The CDR3 here is CSVAGRGNTDTQYF. The CDR3, as DNA: TGCAGCGTTGCCGGCAGGGGGAACACAGATACGCAGTATTTT.

The CDR3 DNA follows: TGCAGCCACAGCCCTTATAGCACAGATACGCAGTATTTT. It codes for CSHSPYSTDTQYF. The chain recombines TRBV29-1 with TRBJ2-3; D ambiguous. V lost 8 bases and J 0 bases, leaving 12 bases between the germline ends. The CDR3 has 13 residues. Germline values: CDR1 SQVTM, CDR2 ANQGSEA.

The chain couples TRBV5-5 to TRBJ1-2; a possible D gene is TRBD1 (5 bases). Per the germline V gene, CDR1 is SGHKS and CDR2 is YYEKEE (reference sequence). Trimming took off 4 bases at V and 6 bases at J, with 7 bases between the two ends. The CDR3 is made up of 11 amino acids. CDR3 nucleotides: TGTGCCAGCAGCAGGGGTGATGGCTACACCTTC. It translates to CASSRGDGYTF.

The V call is TRBV12-2, the J call TRBJ1-2; TRBD1 reflects the table's D call only, with no check against the DNA. TRBV12-2 is assigned pseudogene status. The CDR3 spans 16 residues. This chain's CDR3 is CASRLVQYALGVGYTF. The CDR3 coding sequence is TGTGCAAGTCGCTTAGTCCAATATGCGTTGGGCGTTGGCTACACCTTC.

The chain links TRBV5-1 to TRBJ2-5, with TRBD2 identical over 8 bases. CDR3 length: 13 residues. CDR1 is SGHRS and CDR2 is YFSETQ in the germline V gene. Losses at the gene ends were 4 bases for V and 4 bases for J; bases not matched to a gene: 3. The DNA of the CDR3 is TGCGCCAGCAGCGCCGGGGGGGGAGAGACCCAGTACTTC. Residues: CASSAGGGETQYF.